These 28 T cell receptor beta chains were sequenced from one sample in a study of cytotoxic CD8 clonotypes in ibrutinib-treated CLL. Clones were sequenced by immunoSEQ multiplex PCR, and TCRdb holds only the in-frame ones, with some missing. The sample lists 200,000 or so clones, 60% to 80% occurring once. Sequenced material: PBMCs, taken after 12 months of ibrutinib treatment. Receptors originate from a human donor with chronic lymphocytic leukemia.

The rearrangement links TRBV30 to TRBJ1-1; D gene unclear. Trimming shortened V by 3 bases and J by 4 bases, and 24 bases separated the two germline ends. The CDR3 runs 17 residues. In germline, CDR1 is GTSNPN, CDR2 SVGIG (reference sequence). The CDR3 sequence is CAWSQYYSLLGITEAFF. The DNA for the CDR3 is TGTGCCTGGAGCCAATATTACAGCTTACTGGGAATCACTGAAGCTTTCTTT.

As DNA, the CDR3 is TGTGCCAGCAGCATCGGACAGCCCGTTAACTATGGCTACACCTTC. It codes for CASSIGQPVNYGYTF. J is TRBJ1-2 and V is TRBV9; tentatively, D is TRBD1 (6 bases). Germline assignment: CDR1 SGDLS and CDR2 YYNGEE. The length of the CDR3 is 15 residues. The germline V and J ends were trimmed by 4 bases and 1 base, with 14 bases remaining between them.

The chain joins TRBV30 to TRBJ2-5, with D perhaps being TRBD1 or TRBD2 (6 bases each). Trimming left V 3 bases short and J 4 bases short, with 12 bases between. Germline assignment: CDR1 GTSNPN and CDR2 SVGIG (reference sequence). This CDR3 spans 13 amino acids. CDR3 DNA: TGTGCCTGGAGACTCGGAGGGGGAGAGACCCAGTACTTC. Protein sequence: CAWRLGGGETQYF.

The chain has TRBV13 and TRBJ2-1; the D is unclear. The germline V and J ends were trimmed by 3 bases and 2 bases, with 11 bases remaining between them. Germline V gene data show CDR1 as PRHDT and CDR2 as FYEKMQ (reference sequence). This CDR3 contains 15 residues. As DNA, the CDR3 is TGTGCCAGCAGCTTTGGCGGACCCGCCTACAATGAGCAGTTCTTC. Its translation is CASSFGGPAYNEQFF. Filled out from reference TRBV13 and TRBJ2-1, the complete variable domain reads AAGVIQSPRHLIKEKRETATLKCYPIPRHDTVYWYQQGPGQDPQFLISFYEKMQSDKGSIPDRFSAQQFSDYHSELNMSSLELGDSALYFCASSFGGPAYNEQFFGPGTRLTVL.

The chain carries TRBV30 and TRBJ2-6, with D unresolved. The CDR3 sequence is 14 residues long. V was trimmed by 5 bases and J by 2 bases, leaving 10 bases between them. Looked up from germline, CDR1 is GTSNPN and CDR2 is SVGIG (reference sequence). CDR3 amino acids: CAWGALPGANVLTF. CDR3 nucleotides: TGTGCCTGGGGCGCCTTGCCTGGGGCCAACGTCCTGACTTTC.

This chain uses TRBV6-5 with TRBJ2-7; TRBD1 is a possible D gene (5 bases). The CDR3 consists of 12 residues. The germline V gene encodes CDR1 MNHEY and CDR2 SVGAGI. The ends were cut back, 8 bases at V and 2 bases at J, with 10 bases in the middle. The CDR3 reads CASAPGPYEQYF. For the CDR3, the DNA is TGTGCCAGCGCTCCAGGGCCCTACGAGCAGTACTTC.

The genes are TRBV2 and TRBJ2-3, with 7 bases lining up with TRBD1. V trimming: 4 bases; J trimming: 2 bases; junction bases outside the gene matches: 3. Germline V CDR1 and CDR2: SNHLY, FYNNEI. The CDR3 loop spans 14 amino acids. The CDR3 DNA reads TGTGCCAGCAGTGTACAGGGGTTCACAGATACGCAGTATTTT. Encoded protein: CASSVQGFTDTQYF.

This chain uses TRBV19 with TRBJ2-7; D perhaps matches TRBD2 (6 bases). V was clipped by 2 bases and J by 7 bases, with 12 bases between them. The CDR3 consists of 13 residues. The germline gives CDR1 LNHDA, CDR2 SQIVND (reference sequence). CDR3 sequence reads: CASSIWGLEEQYF. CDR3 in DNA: TGTGCCAGTAGTATATGGGGACTGGAGGAGCAGTACTTC.

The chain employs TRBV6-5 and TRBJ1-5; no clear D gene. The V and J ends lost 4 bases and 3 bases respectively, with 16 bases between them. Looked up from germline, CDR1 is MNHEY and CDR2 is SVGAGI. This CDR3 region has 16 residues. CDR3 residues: CASSSAAGRTNQPQHF. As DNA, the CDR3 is TGTGCCAGCAGTTCTGCCGCCGGACGGACCAATCAGCCCCAGCATTTT.

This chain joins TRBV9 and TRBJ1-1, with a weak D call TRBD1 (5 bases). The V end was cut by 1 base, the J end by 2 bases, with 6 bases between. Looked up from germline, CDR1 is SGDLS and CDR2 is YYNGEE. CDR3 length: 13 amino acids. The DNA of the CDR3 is TGTGCCAGCAGCGTATGGGACAACACTGAAGCTTTCTTT. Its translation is CASSVWDNTEAFF.

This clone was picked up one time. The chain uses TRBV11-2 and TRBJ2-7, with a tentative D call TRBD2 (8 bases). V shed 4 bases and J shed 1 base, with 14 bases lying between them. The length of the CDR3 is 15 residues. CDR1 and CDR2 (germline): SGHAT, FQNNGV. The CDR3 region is CASSSGRGPSYEQYF. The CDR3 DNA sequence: TGTGCCAGCAGCTCCGGGAGGGGGCCTTCCTACGAGCAGTACTTC.

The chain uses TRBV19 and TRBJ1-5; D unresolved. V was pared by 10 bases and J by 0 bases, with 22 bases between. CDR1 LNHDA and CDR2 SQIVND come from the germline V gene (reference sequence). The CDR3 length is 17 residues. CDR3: CATEEGRPLYSNQPQHF. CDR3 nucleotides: TGTGCCACGGAGGAGGGTCGACCACTATATAGCAATCAGCCCCAGCATTTT. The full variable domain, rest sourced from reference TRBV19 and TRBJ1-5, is DGGITQSPKYLFRKEGQNVTLSCEQNLNHDAMYWYRQDPGQGLRLIYYSQIVNDFQKGDIAEGYSVSREKKESFPLTVTSAQKNPTAFYLCATEEGRPLYSNQPQHFGDGTRLSIL.

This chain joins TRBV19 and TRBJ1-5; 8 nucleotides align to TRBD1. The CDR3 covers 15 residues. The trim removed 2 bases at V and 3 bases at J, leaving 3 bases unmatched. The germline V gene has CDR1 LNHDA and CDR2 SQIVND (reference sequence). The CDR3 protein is CASSIKTGDNQPQHF. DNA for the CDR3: TGTGCCAGTAGTATAAAGACAGGGGACAATCAGCCCCAGCATTTT.

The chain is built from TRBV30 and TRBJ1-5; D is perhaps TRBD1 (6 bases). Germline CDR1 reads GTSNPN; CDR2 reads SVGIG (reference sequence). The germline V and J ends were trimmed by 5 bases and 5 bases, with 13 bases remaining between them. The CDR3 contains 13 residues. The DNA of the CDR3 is TGTGCCTGGGGGAGGGGGGCGGATCAGCCCCAGCATTTT. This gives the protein CAWGRGADQPQHF.

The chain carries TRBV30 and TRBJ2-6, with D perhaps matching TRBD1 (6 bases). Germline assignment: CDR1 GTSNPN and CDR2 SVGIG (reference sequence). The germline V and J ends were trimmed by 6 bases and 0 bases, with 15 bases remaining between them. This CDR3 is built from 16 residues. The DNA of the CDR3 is TGTGCCTGTAAAGCAGGGGCCCTCTCTGGGGCCAACGTCCTGACTTTC. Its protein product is CACKAGALSGANVLTF.

CDR3 nucleotides: TGTGCCAGCAGCCTTACCGGGACCCAAGAGACCCAGTACTTC. Translation gives CASSLTGTQETQYF. This sequence joins TRBV7-9 and TRBJ2-5; perhaps D is TRBD1 or TRBD2 (5 bases each). The germline V gene has CDR1 SEHNR and CDR2 FQNEAQ (reference sequence). There are 14 residues in the CDR3. Trimming stripped 5 bases from V and 1 base from J, with 11 bases between.

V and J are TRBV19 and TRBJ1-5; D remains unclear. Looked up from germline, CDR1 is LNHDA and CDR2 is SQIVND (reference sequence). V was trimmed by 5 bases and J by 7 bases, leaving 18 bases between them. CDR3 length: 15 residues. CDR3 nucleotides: TGTGCCAGTAGTCCAGCAGTCCGAACCCTACAGCCCCAGCATTTT. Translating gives CASSPAVRTLQPQHF.

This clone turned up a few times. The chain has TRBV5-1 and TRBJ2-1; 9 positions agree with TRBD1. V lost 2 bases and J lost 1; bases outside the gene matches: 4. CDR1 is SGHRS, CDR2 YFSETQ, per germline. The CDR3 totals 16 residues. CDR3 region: CASSFPGQGSYNEQFF. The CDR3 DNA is TGCGCCAGCAGCTTCCCAGGACAGGGGTCCTACAATGAGCAGTTCTTC.

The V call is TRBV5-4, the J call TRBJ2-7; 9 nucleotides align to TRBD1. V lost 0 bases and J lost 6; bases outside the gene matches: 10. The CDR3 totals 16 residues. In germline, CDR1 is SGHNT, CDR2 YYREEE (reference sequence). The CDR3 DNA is TGTGCCAGCAGCTTGGCTCCCGGGACAGGGCCTGGCGAGCAGTACTTC. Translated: CASSLAPGTGPGEQYF.

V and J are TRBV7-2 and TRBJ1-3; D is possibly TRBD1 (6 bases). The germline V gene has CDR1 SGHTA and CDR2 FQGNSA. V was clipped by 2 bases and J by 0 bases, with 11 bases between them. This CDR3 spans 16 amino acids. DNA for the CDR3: TGTGCCAGCAGCTTACGGTCAGGGGTCTCTGGAAACACCATATATTTT. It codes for CASSLRSGVSGNTIYF. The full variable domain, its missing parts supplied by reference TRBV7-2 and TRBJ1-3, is GAGVSQSPSNKVTEKGKDVELRCDPISGHTALYWYRQSLGQGLEFLIYFQGNSAPDKSGLPSDRFSAERTGGSVSTLTIQRTQQEDSAVYLCASSLRSGVSGNTIYFGEGSWLTVV.

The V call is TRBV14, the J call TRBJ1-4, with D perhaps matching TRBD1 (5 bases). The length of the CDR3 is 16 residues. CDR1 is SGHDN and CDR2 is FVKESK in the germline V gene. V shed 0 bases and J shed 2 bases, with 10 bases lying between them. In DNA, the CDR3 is TGTGCCAGCAGCCAAGATCTGGGGGTTACTAATGAAAAACTGTTTTTT. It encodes CASSQDLGVTNEKLFF.

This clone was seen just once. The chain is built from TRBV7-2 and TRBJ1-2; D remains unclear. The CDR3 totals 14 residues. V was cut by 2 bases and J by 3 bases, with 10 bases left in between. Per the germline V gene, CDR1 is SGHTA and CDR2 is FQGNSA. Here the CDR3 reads CASSLRTEYYGYTF. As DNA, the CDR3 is TGTGCCAGCAGCTTACGTACGGAGTACTATGGCTACACCTTC. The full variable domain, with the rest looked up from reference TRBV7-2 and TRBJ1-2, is GAGVSQSPSNKVTEKGKDVELRCDPISGHTALYWYRQSLGQGLEFLIYFQGNSAPDKSGLPSDRFSAERTGGSVSTLTIQRTQQEDSAVYLCASSLRTEYYGYTFGSGTRLTVV.

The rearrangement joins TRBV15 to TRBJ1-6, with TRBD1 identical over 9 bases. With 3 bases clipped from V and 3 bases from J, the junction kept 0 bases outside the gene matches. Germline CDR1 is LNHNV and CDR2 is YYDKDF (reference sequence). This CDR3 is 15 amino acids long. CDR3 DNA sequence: TGTGCCACCAGCAGGGACAGGGGCTATAATTCACCCCTCCACTTT. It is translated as CATSRDRGYNSPLHF.

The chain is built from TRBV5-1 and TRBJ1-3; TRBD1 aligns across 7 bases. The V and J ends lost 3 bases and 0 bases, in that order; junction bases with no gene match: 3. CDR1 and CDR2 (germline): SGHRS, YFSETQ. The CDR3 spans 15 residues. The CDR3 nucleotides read TGCGCCAGCAGCTGGGACAGTACCTCTGGAAACACCATATATTTT. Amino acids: CASSWDSTSGNTIYF.

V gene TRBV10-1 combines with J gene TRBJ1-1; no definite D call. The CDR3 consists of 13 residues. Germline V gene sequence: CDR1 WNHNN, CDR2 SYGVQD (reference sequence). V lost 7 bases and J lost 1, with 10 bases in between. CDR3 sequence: CASNPDGNTEAFF. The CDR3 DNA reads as TGCGCCAGCAATCCGGACGGGAACACTGAAGCTTTCTTT.

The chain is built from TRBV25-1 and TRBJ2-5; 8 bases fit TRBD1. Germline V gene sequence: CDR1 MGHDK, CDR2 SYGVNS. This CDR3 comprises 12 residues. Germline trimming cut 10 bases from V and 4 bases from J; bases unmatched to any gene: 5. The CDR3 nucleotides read TGTGCCACCGGGACAGGCGGAGAGACCCAGTACTTC. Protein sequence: CATGTGGETQYF.

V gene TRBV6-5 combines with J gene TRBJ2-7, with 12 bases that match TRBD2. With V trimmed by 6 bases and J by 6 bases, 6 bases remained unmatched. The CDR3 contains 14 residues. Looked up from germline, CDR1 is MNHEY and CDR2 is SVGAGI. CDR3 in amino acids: CASRSSGGAGEQYF. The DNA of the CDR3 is TGTGCCAGCAGATCTAGCGGGGGGGCGGGCGAGCAGTACTTC.

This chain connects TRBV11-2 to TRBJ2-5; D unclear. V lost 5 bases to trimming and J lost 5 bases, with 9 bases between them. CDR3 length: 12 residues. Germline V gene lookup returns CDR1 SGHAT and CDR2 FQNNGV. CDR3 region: CASSPNWETQYF. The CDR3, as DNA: TGTGCCAGCAGCCCTAATTGGGAGACCCAGTACTTC. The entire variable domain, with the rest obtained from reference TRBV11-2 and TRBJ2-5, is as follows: EAGVAQSPRYKIIEKRQSVAFWCNPISGHATLYWYQQILGQGPKLLIQFQNNGVVDDSQLPKDRFSAERLKGVDSTLKIQPAKLEDSAVYLCASSPNWETQYFGPGTRLLVL.